The T cell receptor (beta chain) under discussion was sequenced for a study of blood T cell repertoires in COVID-19. Study-level information: PBMCs, B-cell-depleted T cells, or T cells provided the cDNA or gDNA that made up the material.

The germline CDR1 and CDR2 sequences are MNHEY and SVGAGI. Trimming took 3 bases from V and 7 from J; bases not matched to a gene: 9. The length of the CDR3 is 14 residues. This clone has more than one count but fewer than ten. Original processing methods: Amplification from reference gene primers served as the basis for estimated nucleated cell counts. This table comes from immunoSEQ multiplex PCR, and its TCRdb copy is limited to in-frame clones, with some not included. D and trimming come from the DNA, and the V and J calls and clone size come from that table. The data contain tens of thousands of clones, 80% of them seen just once; the ten biggest clones take up 19%.

Sequencing was performed on peripheral blood. This sequence was found in a human donor in a cohort sampled during active COVID-19. This chain connects TRBV6-5 to TRBJ2-7, with TRBD2 matching over 7 bases. CDR3 region: CASSYDWGGREQYF. The CDR3 bases are TGTGCCAGCAGTTATGATTGGGGGGGTCGGGAGCAGTACTTC.